Included here is one T cell receptor (beta chain) sequence, with context. Single viable CD3+CD4+CD8-CD45RO+ cells were sorted as the memory CD4+ T cells. CDR1 and CDR2 from the germline V gene are SGHDT and YYEEEE. This CDR3 is 17 amino acids long. The V gene end was trimmed by 1 base and the J gene end by 5 bases; junction bases not matched to a gene: 10. The sample belongs to a study of memory CD4+ T cells and cytomegalovirus serostatus. Profiled with immunoSEQ multiplex PCR; TCRdb holds only in-frame clones, not every one. The sample shows tens of thousands of clones, 76% of them seen only once. V usage is TRBV5-6 and J usage is TRBJ1-5; 9 bases fit TRBD1. This sequence originates from an adult in good health and CMV-seropositive. The sequencing sample was made of memory CD4+ T cells from blood. The CDR3 loop is CASSLRTGEQWDQPQHF. For the CDR3, the DNA is TGTGCCAGCAGCTTGAGGACAGGGGAGCAGTGGGATCAGCCCCAGCATTTT.